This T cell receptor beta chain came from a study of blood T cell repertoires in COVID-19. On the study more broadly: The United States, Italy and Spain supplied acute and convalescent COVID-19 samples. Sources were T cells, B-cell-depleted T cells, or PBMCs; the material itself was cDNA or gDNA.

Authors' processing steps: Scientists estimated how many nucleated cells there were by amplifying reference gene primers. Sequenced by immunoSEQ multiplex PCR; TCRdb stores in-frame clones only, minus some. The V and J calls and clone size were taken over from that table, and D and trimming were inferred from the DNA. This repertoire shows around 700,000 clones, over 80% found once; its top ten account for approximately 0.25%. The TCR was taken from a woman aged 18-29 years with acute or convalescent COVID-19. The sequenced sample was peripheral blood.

The CDR3 DNA reads TGTGCCAGCAGTTACTGGCAGGGCTATGGCTACACCTTC. It translates to CASSYWQGYGYTF. This chain links TRBV6-5 with TRBJ1-2, with D perhaps matching TRBD1 (5 bases). Germline CDR1 MNHEY, CDR2 SVGAGI. The germline V and J ends were trimmed by 1 base and 4 bases, with 7 bases remaining between them. The CDR3 spans 13 residues.